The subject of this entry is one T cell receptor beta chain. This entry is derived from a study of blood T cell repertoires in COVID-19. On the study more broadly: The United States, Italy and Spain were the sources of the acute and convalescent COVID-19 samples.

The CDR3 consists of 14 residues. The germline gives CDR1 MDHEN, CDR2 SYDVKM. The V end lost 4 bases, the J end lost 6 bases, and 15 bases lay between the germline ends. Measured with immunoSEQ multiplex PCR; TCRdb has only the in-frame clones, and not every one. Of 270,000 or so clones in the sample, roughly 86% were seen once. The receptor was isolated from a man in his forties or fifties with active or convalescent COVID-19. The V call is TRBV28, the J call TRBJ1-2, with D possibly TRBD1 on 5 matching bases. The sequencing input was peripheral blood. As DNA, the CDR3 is TGTGCCAGCAGTTCCTCCGGGCAGGGCGATGGCTACACCTTC. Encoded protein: CASSSSGQGDGYTF.